This passage covers 12 T cell receptor beta chains from one sample sequenced in a study of siplizumab effects on memory and regulatory T cells. Sequencing was performed with immunoSEQ multiplex PCR; in TCRdb, only in-frame clones are kept and a portion is missing. Of more than 85,000 clones listed, approximately 90% are singletons. Sequenced sample: Tregs sorted from blood. The receptors stem from a human donor in good health.

As DNA, the CDR3 is TGTGCCAGCAGCCAAGATGATACAACAGATACGCAGTATTTT. It codes for CASSQDDTTDTQYF. The J gene is TRBJ2-3, the V gene TRBV4-2; D is undetermined. Germline V lookup: CDR1 LGHNA, CDR2 YNFKEQ. The CDR3 runs 14 residues. V was clipped by 0 bases and J by 3 bases, with 7 bases between them.

The chain couples TRBV5-4 to TRBJ2-7; D call uncertain. The CDR3 is made up of 12 amino acids. CDR1 and CDR2 (germline): SGHNT, YYREEE (reference sequence). V lost 0 bases and J 4 bases, leaving 5 bases between the germline ends. The chain's CDR3 is CASSLESYEQYF. For the CDR3, the DNA is TGTGCCAGCAGCTTGGAATCATACGAGCAGTACTTC.

J is TRBJ1-6 and V is TRBV11-2; no firm D call. This CDR3 region has 15 residues. Germline assignment: CDR1 SGHAT and CDR2 FQNNGV. The V end lost 5 bases, the J end lost 0 bases, and 8 bases lay between the germline ends. DNA of the CDR3: TGTGCCAGCAGCCCACTTAGCTCCTATAATTCACCCCTCCACTTT. This gives the protein CASSPLSSYNSPLHF.

The chain is built from TRBV19 and TRBJ2-5; 7 positions match TRBD2. Unmatched junction bases numbered 7, after V lost 6 bases and J lost 0 bases. Germline loops: CDR1 LNHDA, CDR2 SQIVND (reference sequence). CDR3 length: 15 amino acids. As DNA, the CDR3 is TGTGCCAGTAGAAGTGGGGGACTAAACCAAGAGACCCAGTACTTC. Encoded protein: CASRSGGLNQETQYF.

V is TRBV2 and J is TRBJ1-1; D gene ambiguous. The V gene lost 6 bases and the J gene lost 3 bases, with 14 bases spanning the gap. The germline gives CDR1 SNHLY, CDR2 FYNNEI. The CDR3 covers 14 residues. The CDR3 DNA reads as TGTGCCAGCAGGGATCCACAGAGGTACACTGAAGCTTTCTTT. It codes for CASRDPQRYTEAFF.

The chain joins TRBV2 to TRBJ1-2; D unclear. This CDR3 spans 14 amino acids. V was pared by 0 bases and J by 4 bases, with 9 bases between. Germline V gene lookup returns CDR1 SNHLY and CDR2 FYNNEI. The CDR3 spells CASSEALRSYGYTF. In nucleotides, the CDR3 is TGTGCCAGCAGTGAAGCGCTTCGATCCTATGGCTACACCTTC.

The chain carries TRBV6-5 and TRBJ2-7, with D possibly TRBD1 on 6 matching bases. CDR1 MNHEY and CDR2 SVGAGI come from the germline V gene. This CDR3 has 13 amino acids. V lost 5 bases and J lost 5, with 13 bases in between. Here the CDR3 DNA reads TGTGCCAGCAGTCCTCAGGGGCGCCACGAGCAGTACTTC. It is translated as CASSPQGRHEQYF.

As regards this clone: The junction and the germline gene differ at one end; a read error may be behind it. The rearrangement uses TRBV18 and TRBJ2-5, with D uncertain. From germline, CDR1 is KGHSH and CDR2 LQKENI. The CDR3 runs 12 residues. In DNA, the CDR3 is TGTGCCAGCTCGCCACTAATAGAGACCCAGTACTTC. This sequence encodes CASSPLIETQYF.

This clone has a single count. The genes are TRBV5-4 and TRBJ2-2; maybe TRBD1 (6 bases). There are 17 residues in the CDR3. Germline V gene data show CDR1 as SGHNT and CDR2 as YYREEE (reference sequence). V lost 2 bases to trimming and J lost 0 bases, with 14 bases between them. The CDR3 DNA sequence: TGTGCCAGCAGCTTTGGGAGAGGGACAACGAACACCGGGGAGCTGTTTTTT. It specifies CASSFGRGTTNTGELFF.

This chain uses TRBV12-5 with TRBJ1-1, with a tentative D call TRBD1 (5 bases). V was cut by 5 bases and J by 1 base, with 20 bases left in between. Germline CDR1 reads LGHNT; CDR2 reads FRNRAP. This CDR3 has 17 residues. CDR3 region: CASGPLRGAMGNTEAFF. As DNA, the CDR3 is TGTGCTAGTGGTCCCTTACGTGGGGCGATGGGGAACACTGAAGCTTTCTTT.

The gene calls are TRBV19 and TRBJ1-5; 8 bases are a match to TRBD1. This CDR3 has 17 residues. V lost 5 bases, J lost 0 bases, and 9 bases stayed unmatched. Germline V lookup: CDR1 LNHDA, CDR2 SQIVND (reference sequence). The CDR3: CASSPPRTGYSNQPQHF. In DNA form, the CDR3 reads TGTGCCAGTAGTCCACCTAGGACAGGGTATAGCAATCAGCCCCAGCATTTT. Based on the CDR3 plus reference TRBV19 and TRBJ1-5, the full variable domain is DGGITQSPKYLFRKEGQNVTLSCEQNLNHDAMYWYRQDPGQGLRLIYYSQIVNDFQKGDIAEGYSVSREKKESFPLTVTSAQKNPTAFYLCASSPPRTGYSNQPQHFGDGTRLSIL.

The chain has TRBV29-1 and TRBJ1-2; TRBD1 is a possible D gene (6 bases). Germline V gene sequence: CDR1 SQVTM, CDR2 ANQGSEA. The CDR3 runs to 12 residues. Trimming took off 6 bases at V and 2 bases at J, with 10 bases between the two ends. The CDR3 DNA sequence: TGCAGCGTCAATCAGGGGAACTATGGCTACACCTTC. This encodes CSVNQGNYGYTF. Looking up the rest from reference TRBV29-1 and TRBJ1-2 gives the full variable domain: SAVISQKPSRDICQRGTSLTIQCQVDSQVTMMFWYRQQPGQSLTLIATANQGSEATYESGFVIDKFPISRPNLTFSTLTVSNMSPEDSSIYLCSVNQGNYGYTFGSGTRLTVV.